The 29 T cell receptor beta chains below were found in one sample sequenced in a study of blood T cell repertoires in COVID-19 (dated by TCRdb to 2020 to 2021). The library was obtained by the immunoSEQ multiplex PCR assay. Sourced from immuneACCESS, this table was stored by TCRdb with only in-frame sequences that have V and J called. A share of the clones is absent; for the studies checked, an unresolved V gene accounts for under half, and the remainder has no known explanation. This sample gives approximately 170,000 clones in total; 70% to 90% of them show up just once. The leading ten clones occupy around 4.8% of the sample. Sequences were obtained from PBMCs or T cells enriched from blood (not recorded which). Receptor source: a woman in her forties or fifties who had recovered from COVID-19.

V and J are TRBV9 and TRBJ2-1, with a tentative D call TRBD1 (6 bases). Trimming shortened V by 4 bases and J by 9 bases, and 17 bases separated the two germline ends. Germline assignment: CDR1 SGDLS and CDR2 YYNGEE. This CDR3 comprises 14 residues. DNA for the CDR3: TGTGCCAGCAGCCCCCGGACAGAGTCCACTGAGCAGTTCTTC. The encoded protein is CASSPRTESTEQFF.

The chain links TRBV7-2 to TRBJ2-2; 11 bases align to TRBD2. Germline V gives CDR1 SGHTA, CDR2 FQGNSA. The CDR3 sequence is 18 residues long. With V trimmed by 3 bases and J by 1 base, 7 bases remained unmatched. For the CDR3, the DNA is TGTGCCAGCAGCTTCATCCCGCTAGCGGGAGGGAACACCGGGGAGCTGTTTTTT. It encodes CASSFIPLAGGNTGELFF.

This clone was counted only a few times. The chain combines TRBV7-2 with TRBJ2-5, with 10 bases that match TRBD2. J gave up 4 bases and V 5 bases, and 7 bases lay outside the gene matches. The germline V gene has CDR1 SGHTA and CDR2 FQGNSA. The CDR3 has 15 residues. This chain's CDR3 is CASSPTSGIRETQYF. Here the CDR3 DNA reads TGTGCCAGCAGCCCCACTAGCGGGATAAGAGAGACCCAGTACTTC. The full variable domain, with the rest looked up from reference TRBV7-2 and TRBJ2-5, is GAGVSQSPSNKVTEKGKDVELRCDPISGHTALYWYRQSLGQGLEFLIYFQGNSAPDKSGLPSDRFSAERTGGSVSTLTIQRTQQEDSAVYLCASSPTSGIRETQYFGPGTRLLVL.

The chain couples TRBV27 to TRBJ2-1; D is undetermined. Germline assignment: CDR1 MNHEY and CDR2 SMNVEV (reference sequence). This CDR3 region has 13 residues. Trimming cost V 1 base and J 5 bases, with 6 bases left between them. The CDR3 sequence is CASSLYLNNEQFF. In DNA, the CDR3 is TGTGCCAGCAGTTTATACTTAAACAATGAGCAGTTCTTC.

The chain links TRBV27 to TRBJ2-7; 9 bases agree with TRBD1. The CDR3 consists of 14 residues. Germline CDR1 reads MNHEY; CDR2 reads SMNVEV (reference sequence). Trimming at V came to 7 bases and at J to 5 bases, leaving 9 bases not matched to a gene. CDR3 region: CASKTRRQGDEQYV. The CDR3 DNA reads TGTGCCAGCAAGACCCGGAGACAGGGGGACGAGCAGTACGTC.

The rearrangement joins TRBV2 to TRBJ1-5; D not resolved. The CDR3 totals 14 residues. V shed 6 bases and J shed 4 bases, with 13 bases lying between them. Germline CDR1 is SNHLY and CDR2 is FYNNEI. In DNA form, the CDR3 reads TGTGCCAGCAGGCCGAGGCCCGGTAATCAGCCCCAGCATTTT. Translated: CASRPRPGNQPQHF.

The CDR3 coding sequence is TGTGCCAGCAGGGCCGGGACAGGCACTGGAAACACCATATATTTT. Its protein product is CASRAGTGTGNTIYF. The J gene is TRBJ1-3, the V gene TRBV2, with TRBD1 matching over 8 bases. The J segment lost 2 bases and the V segment lost 6 bases, leaving 6 bases of the junction unmatched. There are 15 residues in the CDR3. The germline V gene encodes CDR1 SNHLY and CDR2 FYNNEI. The full variable domain, its missing parts supplied by reference TRBV2 and TRBJ1-3, is EPEVTQTPSHQVTQMGQEVILRCVPISNHLYFYWYRQILGQKVEFLVSFYNNEISEKSEIFDDQFSVERPDGSNFTLKIRSTKLEDSAMYFCASRAGTGTGNTIYFGEGSWLTVV.

This clone was counted a single time. V usage is TRBV14 and J usage is TRBJ2-3, with D tentatively TRBD2 (6 bases). This CDR3 comprises 16 residues. The germline CDR1 and CDR2 sequences are SGHDN and FVKESK. Trimming removed 4 bases from V and 5 bases from J, with 19 bases in between. This chain's CDR3 is CASSRGGRRGVDTQYF. The CDR3 DNA reads as TGTGCCAGCAGCCGAGGAGGGAGGCGCGGGGTAGATACGCAGTATTTT.

This sequence joins TRBV19 and TRBJ2-7, with D tentatively TRBD2 (6 bases). The V end lost 1 base, the J end lost 6 bases, and 10 bases lay between the germline ends. Germline V gene lookup returns CDR1 LNHDA and CDR2 SQIVND (reference sequence). This CDR3 is 13 amino acids long. The CDR3 region has the DNA TGTGCCAGTAGTATAGCGACGGGAGCCGAGCAGTACGTC. Amino acid sequence: CASSIATGAEQYV.

The table lists this clone with a few counts. V gene TRBV5-1 combines with J gene TRBJ1-2; D unresolved. V was trimmed by 6 bases and J by 5 bases, leaving 14 bases between them. Germline-derived CDR1 and CDR2 are SGHRS and YFSETQ. The CDR3 runs to 13 residues. The CDR3 loop is CASTGDTSYGYTF. CDR3 DNA: TGCGCCAGCACGGGAGATACGTCGTATGGCTACACCTTC.

The V call is TRBV5-8, the J call TRBJ1-2; TRBD1 is a possible D gene (5 bases). The CDR3 consists of 14 residues. In germline, CDR1 is SGHTS, CDR2 YDEGEE. The V end lost 0 bases, the J end lost 6 bases, and 12 bases lay between the germline ends. CDR3 protein: CASSLVPGSDGYTF. In nucleotides, the CDR3 is TGTGCCAGCAGCTTGGTGCCAGGGTCGGATGGCTACACCTTC.

CDR3 in DNA: TGTGCCTGGAGTTTGGGGTGGGGAGGGCAGCGGAGCACTGAAGCTTTCTTT. Encoded protein: CAWSLGWGGQRSTEAFF. The chain employs TRBV30 and TRBJ1-1; D remains ambiguous. This CDR3 spans 17 amino acids. Trimming stripped 2 bases from V and 4 bases from J, with 23 bases between. The V gene's germline CDR1 is GTSNPN and CDR2 SVGIG (reference sequence).

The sample holds a few counts of this clone. The V gene is TRBV7-2, the J gene TRBJ2-4, with 10 positions matching TRBD1. V lost 6 bases and J lost 2; bases outside the gene matches: 7. This CDR3 has 16 residues. Germline V gene lookup returns CDR1 SGHTA and CDR2 FQGNSA. Here the CDR3 reads CASRRQGALTKNIQYF. In nucleotides, the CDR3 is TGTGCCAGCAGAAGACAGGGGGCGCTGACCAAAAACATTCAGTACTTC.

This clone was seen only a few times. The chain recombines TRBV20-1 with TRBJ2-1; maybe TRBD1 (5 bases). The germline V gene encodes CDR1 DFQATT and CDR2 SNEGSKA (reference sequence). Trimming took 3 bases from V and 10 from J, leaving 10 bases between them. The CDR3 is 11 residues long. The CDR3 spells CSASSPGEQFF. The CDR3, as DNA: TGCAGTGCTAGCTCTCCAGGGGAGCAGTTCTTC.

The chain combines TRBV5-8 with TRBJ1-2; 7 nucleotides align to TRBD1. CDR3 length: 14 residues. Germline V gene sequence: CDR1 SGHTS, CDR2 YDEGEE. V gave up 4 bases and J gave up 1 base; unmatched junction bases: 4. As DNA, the CDR3 is TGTGCCAGCAGCAGGACAGGACTTAACTATGGCTACACCTTC. Protein sequence: CASSRTGLNYGYTF.

V usage is TRBV19 and J usage is TRBJ2-7; maybe TRBD1 (5 bases). CDR3 length equals 13 residues. V was shortened by 6 bases and J by 4 bases, with 13 bases between the two germline ends. Germline CDR1 reads LNHDA; CDR2 reads SQIVND (reference sequence). The chain's CDR3 is CASSAGLGYEQYV. For the CDR3, the DNA is TGTGCCAGTAGCGCAGGGTTGGGTTACGAGCAGTACGTC.

A few counts support this clone. The V and J genes are TRBV11-2 and TRBJ1-3; perhaps TRBD1 as D (6 bases). Germline V gene lookup returns CDR1 SGHAT and CDR2 FQNNGV. The CDR3 length is 17 residues. Trimming took 4 bases from V and 3 from J, leaving 19 bases between them. The DNA for the CDR3 is TGTGCCAGCAGCTGGGGGCGGTTTGCGAGGCTTGGAAACACCATATATTTT. Residues: CASSWGRFARLGNTIYF.

The chain is built from TRBV30 and TRBJ1-1; perhaps TRBD1 as D (6 bases). Germline CDR1 GTSNPN, CDR2 SVGIG (reference sequence). V was pared by 4 bases and J by 1 base, with 10 bases between. The CDR3 sequence is 13 residues long. The CDR3 DNA sequence: TGTGCCTGGAACCCGACAGGGAACACTGAAGCTTTCTTT. This sequence encodes CAWNPTGNTEAFF.

The CDR3 protein is CASSLQDSQAFF. The CDR3 DNA is TGTGCCAGCAGCTTGCAGGACAGCCAAGCTTTCTTT. This rearrangement joins TRBV11-2 to TRBJ1-1; D possibly corresponds to TRBD1 (6 bases). With 3 bases removed from V and 9 bases from J, the gap between germline ends came to 11 bases. From germline, CDR1 is SGHAT and CDR2 FQNNGV. This CDR3 has 12 residues.

The chain has TRBV5-1 and TRBJ1-6, with D hard to call. Germline V CDR1 and CDR2: SGHRS, YFSETQ. V gave up 4 bases and J gave up 6 bases, with 14 bases separating them. CDR3 length: 15 amino acids. The CDR3 protein is CASSESGITNSPLHF. The CDR3 region has the DNA TGCGCCAGCAGCGAATCCGGGATCACTAATTCACCCCTCCACTTT.

The chain links TRBV11-2 to TRBJ1-1; no definite D call. V was clipped by 1 base and J by 2 bases, with 20 bases between them. The CDR3 is made up of 18 amino acids. CDR1 and CDR2 (germline): SGHAT, FQNNGV. CDR3 coding DNA: TGTGCCAGCAGCTTAGGTTCTGGAGACCTAGGAGAAAACACTGAAGCTTTCTTT. As protein: CASSLGSGDLGENTEAFF.

This chain links TRBV10-3 with TRBJ2-4, with D unclear. Germline CDR1 and CDR2: ENHRY and SYGVKD. Trimming left V 0 bases short and J 0 bases short, with 9 bases between. CDR3 length: 16 amino acids. The CDR3 loop reads CAISESVLLAKNIQYF. The CDR3, as DNA: TGTGCCATCAGTGAGTCAGTGCTACTAGCCAAAAACATTCAGTACTTC.

This clone was observed a few times. The chain carries TRBV24-1 and TRBJ2-1; 10 nucleotides line up with TRBD1. Germline loops: CDR1 KGHDR, CDR2 SFDVKD. There are 16 residues in the CDR3. V lost 2 bases and J lost 4; bases outside the gene matches: 4. The CDR3 region has the DNA TGTGCCACCAGTGATTCGGGACAGGGGACGTACAATGAGCAGTTCTTC. Translation gives CATSDSGQGTYNEQFF.

About this clone: This CDR3 is also generated by other DNA sequences in the sample. The chain carries TRBV18 and TRBJ1-5; D gene uncertain. CDR3 length: 14 residues. Trimming removed 0 bases at V and 0 bases at J, with 3 bases between. Germline CDR1 and CDR2: KGHSH and LQKENI. The CDR3 DNA sequence: TGTGCCAGCTCACCACCCTATAGCAATCAGCCCCAGCATTTT. As protein: CASSPPYSNQPQHF.

On this clone itself: Distinct nucleotide sequences in the sample also encode this CDR3. CDR3: CASSLGGSGNTIYF. The CDR3 DNA follows: TGTGCCAGCAGCCTCGGGGGTTCTGGAAACACCATATATTTT. The V call is TRBV3-1 (or the pseudogene TRBV3-2), the J call TRBJ1-3, with D possibly TRBD1 on 5 matching bases. V was shortened by 4 bases and J by 1 base, with 8 bases between the two germline ends. The germline V gene encodes CDR1 LGHDT and CDR2 YNNKEL (reference sequence). CDR3 length: 14 residues.

This clone has a single count. The CDR3 loop is CASSLWLAGAPDTQYF. The CDR3 nucleotides are TGTGCCAGCAGCTTATGGCTCGCGGGAGCCCCAGATACGCAGTATTTT. This chain connects TRBV5-4 to TRBJ2-3; 7 bases align to TRBD2. The CDR3 extends over 16 amino acids. CDR1 SGHNT and CDR2 YYREEE come from the germline V gene (reference sequence). Unmatched junction bases numbered 10, after V lost 2 bases and J lost 4 bases.

The gene calls are TRBV19 and TRBJ1-6; D is unclear. The ends were cut back, 5 bases at V and 8 bases at J, with 13 bases in the middle. Germline V gene sequence: CDR1 LNHDA, CDR2 SQIVND (reference sequence). The CDR3 extends over 14 amino acids. The DNA for the CDR3 is TGTGCCAGTAGTGCGGGGATATGGGATTCACCCCTCCACTTT. Encoded protein: CASSAGIWDSPLHF.

The V call is TRBV3-1 (or the pseudogene TRBV3-2), the J call TRBJ2-1; 13 bases line up with TRBD2. This CDR3 has 15 residues. Germline CDR1 is LGHDT and CDR2 is YNNKEL (reference sequence). The trim removed 4 bases at V and 8 bases at J, leaving 5 bases unmatched. The CDR3 loop is CASSLWTSGRYEQFF. The CDR3 region has the DNA TGTGCCAGCAGCCTGTGGACTAGCGGGAGATATGAGCAGTTCTTC.

The chain recombines TRBV19 with TRBJ2-5; D may be TRBD2 (5 bases). Germline V gene sequence: CDR1 LNHDA, CDR2 SQIVND (reference sequence). The CDR3 has 16 amino acids. With 4 bases removed from V and 0 bases from J, the gap between germline ends came to 15 bases. This CDR3 reads CASSTSSGWDQETQYF. Here the CDR3 DNA reads TGTGCCAGTAGTACTTCCTCGGGGTGGGACCAAGAGACCCAGTACTTC. Variable domain in full (rest from reference TRBV19 and TRBJ2-5): DGGITQSPKYLFRKEGQNVTLSCEQNLNHDAMYWYRQDPGQGLRLIYYSQIVNDFQKGDIAEGYSVSREKKESFPLTVTSAQKNPTAFYLCASSTSSGWDQETQYFGPGTRLLVL.